The 24 T cell receptor beta chains in this list originate from one sample, sequenced in a study of T cells in Graves' hyperthyroidism and ophthalmopathy. Authors of the study amplified TCR beta CDR3 regions from RNA transcripts. The HTBI set primed first-round TCR CDR3 RT-PCR. TCRdb reprocessed the multiplex PCR reads via MiXCR and lists one record per CDR3 protein. In the table there are roughly 530,000 distinct CDR3 sequences, about a sixth of which are singletons. The sample was blood. These TCRs come from a young woman with Graves' ophthalmopathy.

This clonotype has a handful of counts. CDR3 DNA: TGTGCCAGCAGTCCGGGGACTTTAAGCTCCTACGAGCAGTACTTC. The encoded protein is CASSPGTLSSYEQYF. This chain connects TRBV27 to TRBJ2-7; D possibly corresponds to TRBD2 (6 bases). The CDR3 runs 15 residues. Germline CDR1 and CDR2: MNHEY and SMNVEV (reference sequence). Between the trimmed V and J ends, which lost 5 bases and 0 bases, there was a span of 14 bases.

This clonotype came up a few times. V and J are TRBV20-1 and TRBJ2-1, with no clear D. CDR3 length: 16 residues. Trimming cost V 1 base and J 2 bases, with 15 bases left between them. Germline CDR1 reads DFQATT; CDR2 reads SNEGSKA (reference sequence). In DNA form, the CDR3 reads TGCAGTGCTAGAGGATTCCGGGCGACCCCCTACAATGAGCAGTTCTTC. Translated, it gives CSARGFRATPYNEQFF.

The V gene is TRBV20-1, the J gene TRBJ2-4; D remains unclear. V dropped 8 bases and J dropped 0 bases, with 14 bases sitting between them. Germline-derived CDR1 and CDR2 are DFQATT and SNEGSKA (reference sequence). CDR3 length equals 14 residues. CDR3 protein: CSRRDLLAKNIQYF. The CDR3 bases are TGCAGTCGTAGGGATTTACTAGCCAAAAACATTCAGTACTTC.

As concerns this clonotype: The junction departs from the called germline gene at one end, perhaps through a read error. The rearrangement joins TRBV6-1 to TRBJ1-2, with D uncertain. CDR3 length equals 12 residues. From germline, CDR1 is MNHNS and CDR2 SASEGT. The DNA for the CDR3 is TGTGCCAGCAGTCCCCCTAACCATGGCTACACCTTC. The encoded protein is CASSPPNHGYTF.

The chain carries TRBV6-5 and TRBJ2-1; 7 nucleotides align to TRBD2. V dropped 1 base and J dropped 7; count of bases not matched to a gene: 7. The CDR3 length is 15 residues. Germline CDR1 MNHEY, CDR2 SVGAGI. This CDR3 reads CASSYLAGARNEQFF. CDR3 nucleotides: TGTGCCAGCAGTTACTTGGCGGGAGCGAGGAATGAGCAGTTCTTC.

This clonotype was found many times. The rearrangement links TRBV5-5 to TRBJ1-1; D is perhaps TRBD1 (6 bases). The CDR3 extends over 15 amino acids. V was cut by 1 base and J by 3 bases, with 13 bases left in between. Germline V gene sequence: CDR1 SGHKS, CDR2 YYEKEE (reference sequence). CDR3: CASSLMRGADTEAFF. The CDR3 DNA reads as TGTGCCAGCAGCTTGATGCGGGGGGCGGACACTGAAGCTTTCTTT.

This clonotype was found many times. J is TRBJ1-2 and V is TRBV30; a weak D match, TRBD1 (6 bases). V was cut by 2 bases and J by 3 bases, with 13 bases left in between. CDR1 is GTSNPN and CDR2 is SVGIG in the germline V gene (reference sequence). The CDR3 has 14 residues. This chain's CDR3 is CAWSFTGRYYGYTF. The CDR3 DNA reads as TGTGCCTGGAGTTTTACAGGGCGGTACTATGGCTACACCTTC.

This clonotype was seen many times. The genes are TRBV28 and TRBJ2-3; D is ambiguous. This CDR3 has 12 residues. Germline-derived CDR1 and CDR2 are MDHEN and SYDVKM. The V end lost 7 bases, the J end lost 3 bases, and 8 bases lay between the germline ends. The CDR3: CASNTATDTQYF. The DNA of the CDR3 is TGTGCCAGCAACACAGCGACAGATACGCAGTATTTT.

Concerning this clonotype: Mismatch with germline at one junction end may stem from a read error. This chain connects TRBV7-7 to TRBJ2-7; D not certain. CDR1 and CDR2 from the germline V gene are SSHAT and FNYEAQ (reference sequence). The CDR3 contains 14 residues. The CDR3 loop is CASSSDLNSYEQYF. CDR3 nucleotide sequence: TGTGCTAGCAGCTCTGACTTAAACTCCTACGAGCAGTACTTC.

With regard to this clonotype: A much larger clone lies one base from this, so it may be a read error. The chain links TRBV28 to TRBJ1-2; D gene unclear. Between the trimmed V and J ends, which lost 3 bases and 8 bases, there was a span of 16 bases. Germline assignment: CDR1 MDHEN and CDR2 SYDVKM. The CDR3 covers 14 residues. CDR3 sequence: CASSLEDPWRGYTF. The CDR3 nucleotides read TGTGCCAGCAGTTTGGAGGACCCTTGGCGGGGCTACACCTTC.

The rearrangement uses TRBV7-9 and TRBJ1-2; D gene ambiguous. This CDR3 contains 12 residues. The V and J ends lost 5 bases and 8 bases respectively, with 12 bases between them. Germline V gene lookup returns CDR1 SEHNR and CDR2 FQNEAQ (reference sequence). The CDR3 sequence is CASSLDPKGYTF. CDR3 bases: TGTGCCAGCAGCCTAGACCCAAAAGGCTACACCTTC.

This chain joins TRBV5-1 and TRBJ1-2; possibly TRBD1 for D (6 bases). Trimming stripped 0 bases from V and 7 bases from J, with 16 bases between. CDR3 length equals 15 residues. From germline, CDR1 is SGHRS and CDR2 YFSETQ. The CDR3 reads CASSLDPGAGSGYTF. The CDR3 nucleotides are TGCGCCAGCAGCTTGGATCCGGGGGCTGGTTCTGGCTACACCTTC.

This clonotype was found many times. V is TRBV30 and J is TRBJ1-1; D is ambiguous. CDR1 GTSNPN and CDR2 SVGIG come from the germline V gene (reference sequence). V was clipped by 1 base and J by 10 bases, with 10 bases between them. The CDR3 extends over 11 amino acids. CDR3 loop: CAWSGGKTAFF. In DNA form, the CDR3 reads TGTGCCTGGAGTGGAGGGAAGACAGCTTTCTTT.

In its sample, this clonotype was seen many times. The chain has TRBV2 and TRBJ2-3; 12 bases are a match to TRBD2. Germline CDR1 SNHLY, CDR2 FYNNEI. Trimming took 8 bases from V and 4 from J; bases not matched to a gene: 4. CDR3 length equals 14 residues. CDR3 sequence (DNA): TGTGCCAGCGGACTAGCGGGATGGGCAGATACGCAGTATTTT. This codes for CASGLAGWADTQYF.

This clonotype was counted ten times or more. The V call is TRBV7-2, the J call TRBJ2-7; 11 bases align to TRBD1. V lost 1 base to trimming and J lost 3 bases; unmatched junction nucleotides: 2. The CDR3 extends over 15 amino acids. Germline V gene sequence: CDR1 SGHTA, CDR2 FQGNSA. The CDR3 is CASSLEGQGVYEQYF. In nucleotides, the CDR3 is TGTGCCAGCAGCTTAGAGGGACAGGGGGTCTACGAGCAGTACTTC.

V gene TRBV6-5 combines with J gene TRBJ1-2; D possibly corresponds to TRBD1 (6 bases). Germline assignment: CDR1 MNHEY and CDR2 SVGAGI. The CDR3 extends over 13 amino acids. V lost 6 bases and J 6 bases, leaving 14 bases between the germline ends. The DNA for the CDR3 is TGTGCCAGCAGATATGAACAGGGAAATGGCTACACCTTC. Protein sequence: CASRYEQGNGYTF.

The rearrangement uses TRBV20-1 and TRBJ2-3, with D perhaps TRBD2 (5 bases). The V gene lost 3 bases and the J gene lost 6 bases, with 16 bases spanning the gap. This CDR3 is built from 14 residues. From germline, CDR1 is DFQATT and CDR2 SNEGSKA (reference sequence). In DNA form, the CDR3 reads TGCAGTGCTAGTAGTCCAACTAGGTCGGATACGCAGTATTTT. Translated: CSASSPTRSDTQYF.

The rearrangement links TRBV11-2 to TRBJ1-6; TRBD1 is a possible D gene (5 bases). Deletions cut 3 bases from V and 4 bases from J, with 10 bases between. Per germline, CDR1 SGHAT and CDR2 FQNNGV. There are 15 residues in the CDR3. CDR3 in DNA: TGTGCCAGCAGCTTCTACGACAGATATAATTCACCCCTCCACTTT. This codes for CASSFYDRYNSPLHF.

This clonotype was counted between two and nine times. The V and J genes are TRBV7-2 and TRBJ2-3; 8 bases line up with TRBD1. Unmatched junction bases numbered 13, after V lost 5 bases and J lost 0 bases. CDR3 length: 18 amino acids. Germline CDR1 reads SGHTA; CDR2 reads FQGNSA. The CDR3 spells CASSRTGSPFPSTDTQYF. In nucleotides, the CDR3 is TGTGCCAGCAGCCGGACAGGGTCTCCTTTCCCTAGCACAGATACGCAGTATTTT.

V gene TRBV19 combines with J gene TRBJ1-4; D is undetermined. The V end lost 6 bases, the J end lost 4 bases, and 15 bases lay between the germline ends. This CDR3 has 15 amino acids. CDR1 and CDR2 (germline): LNHDA, SQIVND (reference sequence). CDR3 sequence (DNA): TGTGCCAGTAGCCCTCCTAACCAGATTAATGAAAAACTGTTTTTT. This translates into CASSPPNQINEKLFF.

The rearrangement links TRBV20-1 to TRBJ1-2, with 9 positions matching TRBD1. V shed 4 bases, J shed 5 bases, and the junction held 5 bases outside the gene matches. The CDR3 spans 13 residues. In germline, CDR1 is DFQATT, CDR2 SNEGSKA (reference sequence). The CDR3 loop is CSATPGQGYGYTF. The CDR3 nucleotides read TGCAGTGCTACTCCGGGACAGGGTTATGGCTACACCTTC.

In this sample, this clonotype turned up many times. Here the CDR3 DNA reads TGTGCCAGCAGTTACTCGGGGGCCCATAATGAAAAACTGTTTTTT. This sequence encodes CASSYSGAHNEKLFF. The V gene is TRBV6-5, the J gene TRBJ1-4, with a weak D call TRBD1 (6 bases). V was clipped by 0 bases and J by 4 bases, with 9 bases between them. Germline CDR1 MNHEY, CDR2 SVGAGI. CDR3 length: 15 amino acids.

This clonotype turned up a few times. V usage is TRBV6-2 or TRBV6-3 and J usage is TRBJ2-2; 8 bases agree with TRBD2. In germline, CDR1 is MNHEY, CDR2 SVGEGT. After removal of 7 bases from V and 1 base from J, the junction contained 8 bases not matched to a gene. CDR3 length: 16 amino acids. CDR3: CASNTGGGRNTGELFF. In nucleotides, the CDR3 is TGTGCCAGCAATACCGGGGGGGGCCGGAACACCGGGGAGCTGTTTTTT.

V and J are TRBV7-3 and TRBJ1-1, with a weak D call TRBD1 (6 bases). The CDR3 has 15 amino acids. Trimming cost V 1 base and J 5 bases, with 14 bases left between them. Looked up from germline, CDR1 is SGHTA and CDR2 is FQGTGA. This chain's CDR3 is CASSLKQGQKTEAFF. The CDR3 DNA is TGTGCCAGCAGCTTAAAGCAGGGGCAGAAAACTGAAGCTTTCTTT.